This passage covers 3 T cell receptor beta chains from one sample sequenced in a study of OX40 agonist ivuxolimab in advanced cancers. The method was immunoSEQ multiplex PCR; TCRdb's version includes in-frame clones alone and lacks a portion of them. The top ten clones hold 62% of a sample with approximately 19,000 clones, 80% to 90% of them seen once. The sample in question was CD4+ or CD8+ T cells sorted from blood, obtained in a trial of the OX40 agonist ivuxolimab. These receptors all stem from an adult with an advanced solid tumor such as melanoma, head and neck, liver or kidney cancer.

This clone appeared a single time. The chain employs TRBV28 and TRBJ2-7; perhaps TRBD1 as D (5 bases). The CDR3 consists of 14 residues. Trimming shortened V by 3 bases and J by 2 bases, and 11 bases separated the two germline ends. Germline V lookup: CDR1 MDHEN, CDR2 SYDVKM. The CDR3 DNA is TGTGCCAGCAGTTTTTCGGACAACACCTACGAGCAGTACTTC. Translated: CASSFSDNTYEQYF.

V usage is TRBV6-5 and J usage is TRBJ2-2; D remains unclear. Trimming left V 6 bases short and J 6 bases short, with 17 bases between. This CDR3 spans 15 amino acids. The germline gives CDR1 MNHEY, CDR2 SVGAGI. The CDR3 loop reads CASSESWASAGELFF. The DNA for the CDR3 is TGTGCCAGCAGCGAAAGCTGGGCGTCCGCCGGGGAGCTGTTTTTT.

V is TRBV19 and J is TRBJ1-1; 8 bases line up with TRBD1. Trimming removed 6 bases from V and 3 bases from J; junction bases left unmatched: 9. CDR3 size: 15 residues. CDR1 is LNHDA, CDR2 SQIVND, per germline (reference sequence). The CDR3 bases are TGTGCCAGTAGCGGACAGGGAGGTTTCGACACTGAAGCTTTCTTT. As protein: CASSGQGGFDTEAFF.